This TCR beta chain originates from a study of blood T cell repertoires in COVID-19. Study background: Spain, Italy and the United States supplied samples that represented acute and convalescent COVID-19. T cells, B-cell-depleted T cells, or PBMCs supplied cDNA or gDNA.

Per the authors' pipeline: Amplified reference gene primers provided the basis for estimating nucleated cell counts. Sequencing was performed with immunoSEQ multiplex PCR; in TCRdb, only in-frame clones are kept and a portion is missing. V and J calls and clone size are copied from that table; D and trimming were computed from the DNA. The sample lists 280,000 or so clones; around nine tenths were seen once. Exposed study participants had met a COVID-19 case within 2 weeks before entry. The V end lost 0 bases, the J end lost 1 base, and 23 bases lay between the germline ends. Germline CDR1 is LGHDT and CDR2 is YNNKEL (reference sequence). This CDR3 region has 20 residues.

This chain links TRBV3-1 (or the pseudogene TRBV3-2) with TRBJ2-3; D is uncertain. The receptor was derived from a woman aged 50 to 60 who had been exposed to COVID-19. The sequenced material came from PBMCs or T cells enriched from blood (not recorded which). The CDR3 sequence: CASSQDILKKRERGTDTQYF. For the CDR3, the DNA is TGTGCCAGCAGCCAAGATATATTAAAAAAGCGCGAACGTGGCACAGATACGCAGTATTTT.